This T cell receptor (beta chain) came from a study of cytomegalovirus exposure and HLA in healthy donors. Broader study findings: The authors listed roughly 150 TCR beta chains as cytomegalovirus-associated.

Remarks on this clone: Its antigen is currently unknown.

Use of 60 Vbeta and 13 Jbeta primers characterized the PCR. Clones were sequenced by immunoSEQ multiplex PCR, and TCRdb holds only the in-frame ones, with some missing. The sample holds 150,000 to 200,000 clones, around four fifths seen once. This CDR3 has 17 amino acids. In germline, CDR1 is LGHNA, CDR2 YSLEER. Trimming removed 1 base from V and 6 bases from J; junction bases left unmatched: 13. The chain combines TRBV4-3 with TRBJ1-2; 8 bases agree with TRBD1. This receptor was identified in a young man in good health and CMV-seronegative. The sequencing sample was made of PBMCs. CDR3: CASSQVDRGGGGHGYTF. CDR3 DNA: TGCGCCAGCAGCCAAGTTGACAGGGGCGGCGGAGGGCATGGCTACACCTTC.